Each of the 2 T cell receptor beta chains below was sequenced from the same sample in a study of cytomegalovirus exposure and HLA in healthy donors. The PCR contained 60 Vbeta and 13 Jbeta primers. TCRdb keeps only in-frame clones here, not all; method: immunoSEQ multiplex PCR. The sample records some 130,000 clones, roughly 78% being singletons. Sample: PBMCs. The receptors originated from a man aged 25 to 40 in good health.

The chain couples TRBV30 to TRBJ2-7, with D possibly TRBD2 on 6 matching bases. CDR1 and CDR2 (germline): GTSNPN, SVGIG (reference sequence). V was pared by 5 bases and J by 5 bases, with 10 bases between. The CDR3 totals 11 residues. The DNA of the CDR3 is TGTGCCTGGGGGGACTTAAACGAGCAGTACTTC. This encodes CAWGDLNEQYF.

This clone was counted only a few times. The chain combines TRBV4-1 with TRBJ2-3; 10 bases agree with TRBD2. The V and J ends lost 4 bases and 6 bases, in that order; junction bases with no gene match: 22. Germline V CDR1 and CDR2: MGHRA, YSYEKL. This CDR3 contains 20 residues. The CDR3 sequence: CASSPMDLLASGSWMDTQYF. In DNA form, the CDR3 reads TGCGCCAGCAGCCCGATGGATCTTCTGGCTAGCGGGAGCTGGATGGATACGCAGTATTTT.